Detailed here is one TCR beta chain. Repertoires were generated with immunoSEQ multiplex PCR, while TCRdb's copy carries only in-frame clones and drops some. The data contain under 150,000 clones, approximately 90% of them singletons. This entry belongs to a study of T cell responses to AZD1222 COVID-19 vaccine. Study-level information: It was second doses at about 4 or about 12 weeks that were pooled.

The CDR3 consists of 15 residues. Germline V CDR1 and CDR2: SGHNT, YENEEA. V gave up 1 base and J gave up 4 bases; unmatched junction bases: 0. This TCR was recovered from an adult in good health. The V call is TRBV11-3, the J call TRBJ1-6; 8 bases match TRBD1. The sample here was peripheral blood, taken on day 0 of AZD1222 vaccination. CDR3 in amino acids: CASSLGDRYNSPLHF. Here the CDR3 DNA reads TGTGCCAGCAGCTTAGGGGACAGGTATAATTCACCCCTCCACTTT.